Listed below are T cell receptor beta chains from one sample, sequenced in a study of T-cell reconstitution after alpha-beta-depleted transplantation in children. TCRdb reprocessed the PCR reads with MiXCR, giving one entry per CDR3 protein. Of about 230,000 distinct CDR3 sequences in the sample, 9% to 10% were seen once. Specimen: PBMCs from the stem cell graft donor, collected from the stem cell graft. The receptor source for this set is a human donor who donated a stem cell graft to a child with SCID. The CDR3 runs from the conserved cysteine through the conserved F or W. D genes are given only for firm matches. Clone size is given for some rows only: seen once, a few or many times, or a class if the clone is expanded.

j_call | clone_size | d_call | v_call | cdr3_aa | cdr3_nt
TRBJ2-3 | many | TRBD2 | TRBV20-1 | CSAHKRLAGTDTQYF | TGCAGTGCTCATAAACGACTAGCGGGCACAGATACGCAGTATTTT
TRBJ1-2 | - | TRBD1 | TRBV20-1 | CSARAGDRSYSYYGYTF | TGCAGTGCTAGAGCGGGGGACAGGTCCTATAGTTACTATGGCTACACCTTC
TRBJ1-1 | few | - | TRBV6-5 | CASSPDTNTEAFF | TGTGCCAGCAGCCCCGACACGAACACTGAAGCTTTCTTT
TRBJ2-3 | many | TRBD1 | TRBV27 | CASSLRTGVTDTQYF | TGTGCCAGCAGTTTACGGACAGGGGTGACAGATACGCAGTATTTT
TRBJ2-5 | many | TRBD1 | TRBV20-1 | CSALQGETQYF | TGCAGTGCTTTACAGGGGGAGACCCAGTACTTC
TRBJ1-1 | many | TRBD1 | TRBV12-3/TRBV12-4 | CASSFIGTGGEEAFF | TGTGCCAGCAGTTTCATCGGGACAGGGGGTGAGGAAGCTTTCTTT
TRBJ2-5 | many | - | TRBV6-1 | CASKPGQLDQETQYF | TGTGCCAGCAAACCGGGGCAGTTAGACCAAGAGACCCAGTACTTC
TRBJ2-3 | many | - | TRBV5-1 | CASCAARSTDTQYF | TGCGCCAGCTGTGCGGCAAGAAGCACAGATACGCAGTATTTT
TRBJ1-1 | many | - | TRBV2 | CASSRLSNTEAFF | TGTGCCAGCAGTCGGTTGAGTAACACTGAAGCTTTCTTT
TRBJ1-1 | few | - | TRBV12-3/TRBV12-4 | CASSLRRGLNTEAFF | TGTGCCAGCAGTTTAAGGAGGGGATTGAACACTGAAGCTTTCTTT
TRBJ1-2 | few | - | TRBV29-1 | CSVSPRGVDYGYTF | TGCAGCGTTTCCCCCAGGGGTGTCGACTATGGCTACACCTTC
TRBJ1-2 | many | TRBD1 | TRBV6-5 | CASSKQGQDTF | TGTGCCAGCAGCAAACAGGGGCAGGACACCTTC
TRBJ2-5 | many | - | TRBV20-1 | CSAAGIQETQYF | TGCAGTGCCGCCGGAATCCAAGAGACCCAGTACTTC
TRBJ2-5 | many | - | TRBV15 | CATTEGPLRETQYF | TGTGCCACGACTGAGGGCCCGCTACGGGAGACCCAGTACTTC
TRBJ2-6 | many | TRBD2 | TRBV5-1 | CASRRDYFSGANVLTF | TGCGCCAGCAGGCGGGACTACTTCTCTGGGGCCAACGTCCTGACTTTC
TRBJ2-3 | many | - | TRBV7-9 | CASSLGGAKTDTQYF | TGTGCCAGCAGCTTAGGCGGGGCCAAAACAGATACGCAGTATTTT
TRBJ2-1 | many | - | TRBV6-5 | CASSYSRTTSYNEQFF | TGTGCCAGCAGTTACTCTCGGACTACTTCCTACAATGAGCAGTTCTTC
TRBJ2-5 | many | TRBD2 | TRBV5-6 | CASSSLAGGLETQYF | TGTGCCAGCAGTTCCCTCGCGGGGGGGCTAGAGACCCAGTACTTC
TRBJ2-3 | many | - | TRBV5-1 | CASSANPGARTDTQYF | TGCGCCAGCAGCGCAAATCCGGGCGCTCGCACAGATACGCAGTATTTT
TRBJ1-6 | many | - | TRBV7-7 | CASSLNRDHNSPLHF | TGTGCCAGCAGCTTAAACAGGGATCATAATTCACCCCTCCACTTT
TRBJ2-3 | many | - | TRBV6-1 | CASSTPSTRTDTQYF | TGTGCCAGCAGCACCCCCTCCACCCGCACAGATACGCAGTATTTT
TRBJ2-7 | many | TRBD1 | TRBV10-1 | CASSLQGVGEQYF | TGCGCCAGCAGCCTACAGGGGGTAGGCGAGCAGTACTTC
TRBJ1-1 | many | - | TRBV6-5 | CASSYRALDTEAFF | TGTGCCAGCAGTTACAGGGCCTTAGACACTGAAGCTTTCTTT
TRBJ2-7 | many | - | TRBV27 | CASGLRGSYEQYF | TGTGCCAGCGGCCTTCGGGGGTCCTACGAGCAGTACTTC
TRBJ2-7 | many | TRBD1 | TRBV10-3 | CAISDLRDRGSYEQYF | TGTGCCATCAGTGACCTTCGGGACAGGGGGTCCTACGAGCAGTACTTC
TRBJ2-1 | many | - | TRBV7-2 | CASSYGGGLNEQFF | TGTGCCAGCAGCTATGGCGGGGGCCTCAATGAGCAGTTCTTC
TRBJ1-1 | many | - | TRBV7-9 | CASSPYVGGNTEAFF | TGTGCCAGCAGCCCCTACGTGGGGGGCAACACTGAAGCTTTCTTT
TRBJ1-2 | many | - | TRBV25-1 | CASSVGADYGYTF | TGTGCCAGCTCGGTAGGGGCGGACTATGGCTACACCTTC
TRBJ1-1 | many | - | TRBV20-1 | CSASDRNTEAFF | TGCAGTGCTTCCGACAGGAACACTGAAGCTTTCTTT
TRBJ2-7 | many | - | TRBV20-1 | CSALLGIGVYEQYF | TGCAGTGCGCTACTAGGAATTGGGGTCTACGAGCAGTACTTC
TRBJ2-1 | many | TRBD2 | TRBV5-1 | CASSLGLAGYNEQFF | TGTGCCAGCAGTTTGGGACTAGCGGGTTACAATGAGCAGTTCTTC
TRBJ1-5 | many | - | TRBV12-3/TRBV12-4 | CASSSTRARDQPQHF | TGTGCCAGCAGTTCTACGAGGGCCCGGGATCAGCCCCAGCATTTT
TRBJ2-1 | many | - | TRBV12-3/TRBV12-4 | CASSSEGRVNNEQFF | TGTGCCAGCAGTTCCGAGGGCAGGGTCAATAATGAGCAGTTCTTC
TRBJ2-2 | many | - | TRBV7-2 | CASSLGVLTGELFF | TGTGCCAGCAGCTTAGGGGTACTCACCGGGGAGCTGTTTTTT
TRBJ2-1 | many | - | TRBV5-1 | CASSTRPGPTEQFF | TGCGCCAGCAGCACCAGACCTGGCCCAACTGAGCAGTTCTTC
TRBJ1-5 | many | - | TRBV5-1 | CASSLGVVGSNQPQHF | TGCGCCAGCAGCTTGGGGGTTGTCGGTAGCAATCAGCCCCAGCATTTT
TRBJ1-2 | many | - | TRBV5-5 | CASSLVGLSGYTF | TGTGCCAGCAGCTTGGTGGGTCTTAGTGGCTACACCTTC